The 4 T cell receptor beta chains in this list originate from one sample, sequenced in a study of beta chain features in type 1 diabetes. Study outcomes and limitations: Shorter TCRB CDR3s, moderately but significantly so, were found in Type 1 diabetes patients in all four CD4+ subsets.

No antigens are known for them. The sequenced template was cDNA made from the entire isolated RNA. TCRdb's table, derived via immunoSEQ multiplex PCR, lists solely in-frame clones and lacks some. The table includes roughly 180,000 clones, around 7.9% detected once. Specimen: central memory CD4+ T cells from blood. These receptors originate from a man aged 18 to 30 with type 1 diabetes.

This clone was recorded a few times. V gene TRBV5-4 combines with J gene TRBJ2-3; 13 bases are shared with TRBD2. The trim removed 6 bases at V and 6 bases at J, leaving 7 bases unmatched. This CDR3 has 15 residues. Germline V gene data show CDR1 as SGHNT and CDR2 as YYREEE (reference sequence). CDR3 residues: CASTDPTSGGDTQYF. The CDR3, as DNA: TGTGCCAGCACTGACCCGACTAGCGGGGGGGATACGCAGTATTTT.

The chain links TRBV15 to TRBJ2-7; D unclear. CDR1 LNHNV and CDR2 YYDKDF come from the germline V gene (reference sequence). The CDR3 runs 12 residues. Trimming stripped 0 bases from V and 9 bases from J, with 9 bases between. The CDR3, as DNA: TGTGCCACCAGCAGAGATAACATCCGGCAGTACTTC. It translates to CATSRDNIRQYF.

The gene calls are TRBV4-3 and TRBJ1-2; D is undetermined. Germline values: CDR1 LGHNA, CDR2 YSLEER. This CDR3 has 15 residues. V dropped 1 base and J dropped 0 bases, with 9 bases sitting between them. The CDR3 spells CASSQGVQPNYGYTF. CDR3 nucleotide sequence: TGCGCCAGCAGCCAAGGGGTACAGCCTAACTATGGCTACACCTTC.

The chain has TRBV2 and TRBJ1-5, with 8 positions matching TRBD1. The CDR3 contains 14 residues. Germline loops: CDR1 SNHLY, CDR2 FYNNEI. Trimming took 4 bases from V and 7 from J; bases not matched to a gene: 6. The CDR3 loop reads CASSGSGGLQPQHF. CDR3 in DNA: TGTGCCAGCAGTGGTTCAGGGGGCCTCCAGCCCCAGCATTTT.